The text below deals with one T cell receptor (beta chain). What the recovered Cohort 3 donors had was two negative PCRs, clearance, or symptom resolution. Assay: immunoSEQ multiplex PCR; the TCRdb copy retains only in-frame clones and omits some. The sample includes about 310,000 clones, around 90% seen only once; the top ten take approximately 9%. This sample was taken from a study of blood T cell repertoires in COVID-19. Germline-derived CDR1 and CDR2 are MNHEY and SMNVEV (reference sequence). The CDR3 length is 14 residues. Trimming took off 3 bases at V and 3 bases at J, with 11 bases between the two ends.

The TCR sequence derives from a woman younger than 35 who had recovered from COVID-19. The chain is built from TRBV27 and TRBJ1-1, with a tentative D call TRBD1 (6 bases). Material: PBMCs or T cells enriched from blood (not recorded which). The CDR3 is CASSFRGWDTEAFF. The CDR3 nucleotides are TGTGCCAGCAGTTTCAGGGGTTGGGACACTGAAGCTTTCTTT.